This record covers a single T cell receptor beta chain. Assay: immunoSEQ multiplex PCR; the TCRdb copy retains only in-frame clones and omits some. The sample lists fewer than 80,000 clones; approximately 86% were seen once. This CDR3 comprises 14 residues. Germline loops: CDR1 LGHDT, CDR2 YNNKEL (reference sequence). The junction had 4 bases not matched to a gene; V was cut back by 1 base and J by 7 bases. The data derive from a study of blood T cell repertoires in COVID-19. The rearrangement uses TRBV3-1 (or the pseudogene TRBV3-2) and TRBJ1-2, with 9 bases matching TRBD1. The sequenced sample was peripheral blood. The source is a man older than 75 with COVID-19, enrolled during active disease. For the CDR3, the DNA is TGTGCCAGCAGCCAAGCCGACAGGGGGGGTGGCTACACCTTC. It codes for CASSQADRGGGYTF.